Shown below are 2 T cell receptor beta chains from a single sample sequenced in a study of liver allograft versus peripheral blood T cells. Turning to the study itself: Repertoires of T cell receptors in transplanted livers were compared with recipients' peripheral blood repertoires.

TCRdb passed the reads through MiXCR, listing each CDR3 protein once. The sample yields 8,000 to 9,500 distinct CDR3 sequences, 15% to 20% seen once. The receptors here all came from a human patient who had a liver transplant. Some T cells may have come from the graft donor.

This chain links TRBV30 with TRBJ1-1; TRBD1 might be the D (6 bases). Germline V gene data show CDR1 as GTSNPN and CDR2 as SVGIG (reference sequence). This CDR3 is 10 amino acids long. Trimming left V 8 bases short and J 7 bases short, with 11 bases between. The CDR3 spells CALRGFEAFF. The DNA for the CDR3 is TGTGCCCTGAGGGGGTTTGAAGCTTTCTTT.

CDR3 in DNA: TGTGCCAGTAGTATTGGCAGCTGGTTGCGGCCCCAGCATTTT. It yields the protein CASSIGSWLRPQHF. The J gene is TRBJ1-5, the V gene TRBV19; D uncertain. The length of the CDR3 is 14 residues. Trimming left V 3 bases short and J 9 bases short, with 15 bases between. Germline-derived CDR1 and CDR2 are LNHDA and SQIVND (reference sequence).